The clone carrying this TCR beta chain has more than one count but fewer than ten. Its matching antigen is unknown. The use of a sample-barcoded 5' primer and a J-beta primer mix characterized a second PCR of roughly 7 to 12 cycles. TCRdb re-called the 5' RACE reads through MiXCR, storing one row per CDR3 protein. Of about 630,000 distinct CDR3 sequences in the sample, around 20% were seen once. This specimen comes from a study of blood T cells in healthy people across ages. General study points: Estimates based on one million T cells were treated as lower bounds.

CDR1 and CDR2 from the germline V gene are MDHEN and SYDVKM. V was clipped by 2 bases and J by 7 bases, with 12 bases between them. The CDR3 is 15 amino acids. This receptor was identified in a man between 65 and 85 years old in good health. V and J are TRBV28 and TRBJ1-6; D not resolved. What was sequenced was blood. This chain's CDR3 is CASSLVGRRNSPLHF. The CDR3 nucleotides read TGTGCCAGCAGTTTAGTGGGAAGACGGAATTCACCCCTCCACTTT.